What follows is one T cell receptor beta chain and its context. As yet, its antigen is unknown. V was pared by 6 bases and J by 5 bases, with 11 bases between. Germline CDR1 is MNHNY and CDR2 is SVGAGI (reference sequence). There are 14 residues in the CDR3. The genomic DNA of each subset was split evenly across several immunoSEQ plates. This table comes from immunoSEQ multiplex PCR, and its TCRdb copy is limited to in-frame clones, with some not included. Of more than 400,000 clones in the sample, more than 95% were seen once. These data are taken from a study of shared clonotypes between healthy human individuals. The study, taken as a whole, reports: The diversity represented, both genetic and in exposure history, was limited by few donors.

Source material: naive CD4+ T cells sorted from blood. Subset indicated: CD45RA+ positively selected. This chain links TRBV6-6 with TRBJ1-6; D unclear. This clonotype was obtained from a woman in her 30s in good health. This CDR3 reads CASRPSRDNSPLHF. CDR3 nucleotide sequence: TGTGCCAGCAGGCCGAGTCGCGATAATTCACCCCTCCACTTT.